This TCR beta chain was obtained from a study of T-cell memory formation after mild COVID-19. Points on this clonotype: Its specificity is not known.

Trimming took off 4 bases at V and 2 bases at J, with 9 bases between the two ends. The CDR3 sequence is 13 residues long. Germline loops: CDR1 SQVTM, CDR2 ANQGSEA. Regarding the study as a whole: Clones that contracted from day 15 to 85 were balanced CD4/CD8, while later expanders leaned CD4+. Contracting CD4+ clones lay largely in CM and EM, with CD8+ ones residing in EMRA.

A single record per CDR3 protein comes from TCRdb applying MiXCR to the 5' RACE reads. Of roughly 410,000 distinct CDR3 sequences in the sample, 20% to 25% are singletons; the top ten hold roughly 8.7%. The V call is TRBV29-1, the J call TRBJ1-3; D is unresolved. The receptor comes from an adult woman who had mild COVID-19 (a few samples of this study predate the infection). Cell type and time point are not known. The source material was PBMCs or a T cell subset sorted from them (not recorded which). The CDR3 is CSVVLGAGNTIYF. DNA of the CDR3: TGCAGCGTTGTGTTGGGTGCTGGAAACACCATATATTTT.